A single sample is the source of the 17 T cell receptor beta chains below, sequenced in a study of OX40 agonist ivuxolimab in advanced cancers. Measured with immunoSEQ multiplex PCR; TCRdb has only the in-frame clones, and not every one. The sample lists more than 85,000 clones, around 83% seen once, with roughly 1.6% in the top ten. The material was CD4+ or CD8+ T cells sorted from blood, obtained in a trial of the OX40 agonist ivuxolimab. These receptors originate from an adult with an advanced solid tumor such as melanoma, head and neck, liver or kidney cancer.

The V and J genes are TRBV15 and TRBJ1-1; D unclear. The ends were cut back, 0 bases at V and 11 bases at J, with 16 bases in the middle. The CDR3 contains 14 residues. From germline, CDR1 is LNHNV and CDR2 YYDKDF (reference sequence). CDR3 bases: TGTGCCACCAGCAGAGATACAGTGAAATCTGGGGCTTTCTTT. This sequence encodes CATSRDTVKSGAFF.

The rearrangement joins TRBV7-8 to TRBJ1-5; D is perhaps TRBD1 (5 bases). Germline V CDR1 and CDR2: SGHVS, FQNEAQ. The V and J ends lost 5 bases and 4 bases respectively, with 15 bases between them. The CDR3 extends over 15 amino acids. CDR3: CASSPPGAGNQPQHF. For the CDR3, the DNA is TGTGCCAGCAGCCCCCCTGGGGCAGGGAATCAGCCCCAGCATTTT.

The chain carries TRBV4-3 and TRBJ2-1; possibly TRBD2 for D (6 bases). The CDR3 sequence is 16 residues long. The V end was cut by 0 bases, the J end by 4 bases, with 13 bases between. Germline V CDR1 and CDR2: LGHNA, YSLEER. The CDR3 protein is CASSQEIRGGYNEQFF. The DNA for the CDR3 is TGCGCCAGCAGCCAAGAGATTCGAGGAGGGTACAATGAGCAGTTCTTC.

This clone was recorded a few times. The chain links TRBV10-1 to TRBJ2-1, with D perhaps given as TRBD1 or TRBD2 (5 bases each). CDR1 is WNHNN and CDR2 is SYGVQD in the germline V gene (reference sequence). V was shortened by 3 bases and J by 9 bases, with 12 bases between the two germline ends. The CDR3 loop spans 13 amino acids. The CDR3, as DNA: TGCGCCAGCAGTGAAAGGCTGGGACGTGAGCAGTTCTTC. This gives the protein CASSERLGREQFF.

The sample holds a few counts of this clone. The V and J genes are TRBV7-9 and TRBJ1-4; 8 bases fit TRBD1. The CDR3 spans 14 residues. Trimming removed 9 bases from V and 5 bases from J; junction bases left unmatched: 8. CDR1 and CDR2 from the germline V gene are SEHNR and FQNEAQ (reference sequence). The CDR3 DNA follows: TGTGCCAGGGAAAGCAGGGGGCCGAATGAAAAACTGTTTTTT. This translates into CARESRGPNEKLFF.

This clone has more than one count but fewer than ten. The chain employs TRBV6-5 and TRBJ2-7; TRBD1 matches 10 bases. This CDR3 is 15 amino acids long. The ends lost 4 bases at V and 5 bases at J; junction bases unmatched: 8. The germline V gene encodes CDR1 MNHEY and CDR2 SVGAGI. The CDR3 nucleotides read TGTGCCAGCAGTTTCGGGACAGGGGTGATCAACGAGCAGTACTTC. It yields the protein CASSFGTGVINEQYF.

The V call is TRBV5-1, the J call TRBJ2-1, with 7 bases lining up with TRBD1. V shed 0 bases, J shed 3 bases, and the junction held 3 bases outside the gene matches. The CDR3 sequence is 15 residues long. From germline, CDR1 is SGHRS and CDR2 YFSETQ. The CDR3 nucleotides are TGCGCCAGCAGCTTGGCCGGGACAGACTACAATGAGCAGTTCTTC. As protein: CASSLAGTDYNEQFF.

In this sample, this clone turned up many times. The chain has TRBV2 and TRBJ1-2, with D maybe TRBD1 (5 bases). V lost 9 bases, J lost 8 bases, and 22 bases lay in between. CDR1 SNHLY and CDR2 FYNNEI come from the germline V gene. The CDR3 is 14 amino acids. The CDR3 loop reads CASIKVTSGGGYTF. The CDR3 bases are TGTGCCAGTATAAAAGTAACTTCGGGGGGAGGCTACACCTTC.

This clone was seen just once. V usage is TRBV5-1 and J usage is TRBJ1-1; possibly TRBD1 for D (5 bases). Trimming took off 6 bases at V and 2 bases at J, with 14 bases between the two ends. The length of the CDR3 is 14 residues. Germline CDR1 is SGHRS and CDR2 is YFSETQ. The CDR3 sequence is CASNHPGGNTEAFF. For the CDR3, the DNA is TGCGCCAGCAACCACCCCGGGGGAAACACTGAAGCTTTCTTT.

A word on this clone: Other DNA sequences in this specimen translate into the identical CDR3. The chain uses TRBV2 and TRBJ1-2, with D unclear. The V gene lost 4 bases and the J gene lost 4 bases, with 10 bases spanning the gap. Germline CDR1 is SNHLY and CDR2 is FYNNEI. This CDR3 has 13 amino acids. CDR3 sequence reads: CASSGSGPYGYTF. In DNA form, the CDR3 reads TGTGCCAGCAGTGGGTCTGGCCCCTATGGCTACACCTTC.

V usage is TRBV7-2 and J usage is TRBJ1-1, with no clear D. The CDR3 contains 12 residues. Germline lookup yields CDR1 SGHTA and CDR2 FQGNSA. V was pared by 2 bases and J by 5 bases, with 6 bases between. In nucleotides, the CDR3 is TGTGCCAGCAGCTTATCCGGGACTGAAGCTTTCTTT. The encoded protein is CASSLSGTEAFF.

This chain uses TRBV19 with TRBJ2-4; the match to TRBD2 covers 14 bases. This CDR3 has 16 amino acids. CDR1 and CDR2 (germline): LNHDA, SQIVND (reference sequence). V gave up 4 bases and J gave up 8 bases; unmatched junction bases: 7. CDR3 DNA sequence: TGTGCCAGTAGTAGCGGACTAGCGGGAGGCCAGGACATTCAGTACTTC. This gives the protein CASSSGLAGGQDIQYF.

V gene TRBV10-1 combines with J gene TRBJ2-7; 7 nucleotides match TRBD2. Germline CDR1 and CDR2: WNHNN and SYGVQD (reference sequence). V shed 3 bases and J 2 bases; nucleotides not matched to a gene: 7. The CDR3 has 15 residues. Here the CDR3 DNA reads TGCGCCAGCAGTGACCCGAGCAGCGGGACCTACGAGCAGTACTTC. Protein: CASSDPSSGTYEQYF.

The chain couples TRBV5-1 to TRBJ1-2, with D unresolved. Germline V gene sequence: CDR1 SGHRS, CDR2 YFSETQ. This CDR3 comprises 14 residues. The V and J ends lost 3 bases and 0 bases respectively, with 9 bases between them. The CDR3 DNA is TGCGCCAGCAGCTCCAGGAGCGCTAACTATGGCTACACCTTC. Translated, it gives CASSSRSANYGYTF.

This clone was detected only a few times. This chain joins TRBV4-3 and TRBJ2-2; TRBD1 or TRBD2 may be the D gene (5 bases each). This CDR3 spans 15 amino acids. The germline gives CDR1 LGHNA, CDR2 YSLEER. The V gene lost 6 bases and the J gene lost 6 bases, with 17 bases spanning the gap. The chain's CDR3 is CASRGESRGPGELFF. CDR3 sequence (DNA): TGCGCCAGCAGAGGAGAATCTAGGGGACCCGGGGAGCTGTTTTTT.

This clone was observed a few times. V is TRBV7-8 and J is TRBJ1-6; D gene uncertain. Trimming removed 5 bases from V and 10 bases from J, with 15 bases in between. Germline CDR1 is SGHVS and CDR2 is FQNEAQ. This CDR3 is built from 14 residues. In DNA form, the CDR3 reads TGTGCCAGCAGCAGCGTGGGGTTTGGGTCACCCCTCCACTTT. Amino acids: CASSSVGFGSPLHF.

The chain links TRBV5-1 to TRBJ2-7, with TRBD2 identical over 7 bases. The J segment lost 7 bases and the V segment lost 3 bases, leaving 10 bases of the junction unmatched. Germline V gene sequence: CDR1 SGHRS, CDR2 YFSETQ. CDR3 size: 14 residues. CDR3 loop: CASSSSGLPWEQYF. The CDR3 nucleotides are TGCGCCAGCAGCTCTAGCGGCCTGCCTTGGGAGCAGTACTTC.